The sample holds many counts of the clone carrying this T cell receptor beta chain. As yet, its antigen is unknown. This entry is derived from a study of regulatory T cells in long-lasting Graves disease. Study-wide results and caveats: TCR diversity in persistent Graves' patients was below that of newly diagnosed ones.

CDR3-region Arm-PCR and iRepertoire HTBI primers produced the TCR beta libraries. TCRdb reprocessed the multiplex PCR reads via MiXCR and lists one record per CDR3 protein. Counted here are 400,000 to 500,000 distinct CDR3 sequences, around 17% occurring once; the ten biggest clones make up about a quarter. The V gene lost 1 base and the J gene lost 2 bases, with 10 bases spanning the gap. From germline, CDR1 is SEHNR and CDR2 FQNEAQ (reference sequence). This CDR3 is 15 amino acids long. Specified time point: newly diagnosed GD, antithyroid drugs for less than 3 months. The authors made the TCR library using RNA they extracted from PBMCs. These data also formed part of another study, on T cells in Graves' hyperthyroidism and ophthalmopathy.

This TCR was sampled from a young woman with Graves disease. The source was peripheral blood mononuclear cells (PBMCs), collected at new diagnosis, from a patient treated with antithyroid drugs. The chain employs TRBV7-9 and TRBJ2-3; D uncertain. The CDR3 nucleotides are TGTGCCAGCAGCTTAGGTTGGCATACCACAGATACGCAGTATTTT. It codes for CASSLGWHTTDTQYF.